This T cell receptor beta chain was sequenced in a study of T cell repertoires in ileal Crohn's disease (dated by TCRdb to about 2019). Regarding the study in general: Median disease duration was around 7.9 years, and roughly 35% of patients were identified as active smokers at the time of surgery. A Rutgeerts score above i0 was used to define endoscopic postoperative recurrence. Roughly half of the patients were given postoperative therapy, with about 18 on anti-TNF agents and 10 to 12 on thiopurines. The study was conducted in parallel with a multicentre cohort that was designed to identify predictors of early endoscopic recurrence following ileocolonic resection. Every patient underwent surgery because of a complication, which was stricturing disease in roughly 60% and penetrating disease in approximately 40%. A total of around 170 mucosal samples from some 50 patients were sequenced, collected from several sites on the surgical specimen as well as at postoperative endoscopy. A prospective multicentre cohort supplied the 55 to 65 Crohn's disease patients whose TCR repertoires were analysed. Overall results and qualifications from the work: More high-frequency clones were carried by sorted CD8 T cells than by CD4 T cells, suggesting that mucosal expansions were mainly CD8. Only a subgroup of patients, of unstated size, had mucosal CD4 and CD8 T cells sorted and sequenced. Higher percentages of high-frequency clones at the time of surgery were linked to endoscopic recurrence, and every patient with clonality above 26.8% (18/57) had recurrence. A significantly higher proportion of clonal expansions was observed in active smokers at surgery than in non-smokers (roughly 27% vs 19%, p=0.02).

The CDR3 starts with the cysteine, ends with the phenylalanine, and has 16 residues. The retained sequence is limited to the CDR3, 48 bases, with the frame set at the first base. V has 0 bases trimmed and J has 2 bases trimmed; junction bases matching no gene number 0. As encoded in the germline V gene, CDR1 is MNHEY while CDR2 is SVGAGI. Eligible patients were adults with ileal or ileocolonic Crohn's disease who had an indication for ileocolonic resection. Whole ileal mucosal biopsies were kept frozen at -80 degrees C prior to DNA extraction. Genomic DNA was isolated from frozen whole biopsies using a TRizol-based method, and the DNA was quantified with a NanoDrop 2000 spectrophotometer. For commercial TCRB immunosequencing, around 500 nanograms of biopsy DNA were submitted for each sample. Adaptive Biotechnology amplified CDR3 regions from genomic DNA with a two-step multiplex PCR that controlled for amplification bias. Primers for every V and J gene segment were used in the first PCR, and barcodes and Illumina adapters were added in the second PCR. CDR3 libraries were sequenced on an Illumina instrument. For the original study's pipeline: The analysis drew on both the pipelines supplied by the vendor and custom analysis of the raw data in R/Bioconductor running R version 3.3.0. Clonality, which ranges from 0 to 1, was calculated as the inverse of the normalised Shannon entropy across all productive clones. High-frequency clones were defined as the share of the repertoire taken up by the top 100 clones, keeping only clones that passed a 95% confidence test. Overlap between samples was measured with the Morisita-Horn index, while repertoire diversity was measured with the Simpson index. Drawn from immuneACCESS, this table holds only the in-frame rearrangements with V and J called that TCRdb kept. Clones are partly lost; checked studies trace under half to an unresolved V gene and leave the rest unexplained. V and J calls and clone size are given by that table; D and trimming were obtained from the DNA. The sample records fewer than 4,000 clones, roughly 80% of which are singletons. 7% to 8.5% of the sample lies in the top ten.

Worth noting for this clone: It has no known antigen specificity. Base qualities are not at hand, and no much larger clone is one base apart.

The specimen sequenced was ileal tissue. Recombination linked TRBV6-5 to TRBJ2-5; TRBD2 matches 13 bases in the middle. The TCR comes from an adult with Crohn's disease. The encoded CDR3 is CASSYSGLAGQETQYF. The bases read TGTGCCAGCAGTTACTCGGGACTAGCGGGACAAGAGACCCAGTACTTC.